These 7 T cell receptor beta chains came from one sample sequenced in a study of CD8+ T cells in alopecia areata. Extracted RNA was reverse transcribed, and the resulting cDNA served as sequencing template. The method was immunoSEQ multiplex PCR; TCRdb's version includes in-frame clones alone and lacks a portion of them. The sample includes approximately 150,000 clones, around 64% of them seen just once. Source: CD8+ T cells sorted from blood, taken at week 0. Receptors were obtained from a human donor with alopecia areata.

Here the CDR3 reads CASSAGYEQYF. In DNA form, the CDR3 reads TGTGCCAGCAGTGCGGGATACGAGCAGTACTTC. The chain has TRBV6-1 and TRBJ2-7; a weak D match, TRBD2 (5 bases). Germline V gene lookup returns CDR1 MNHNS and CDR2 SASEGT. The CDR3 spans 11 residues. V lost 4 bases to trimming and J lost 4 bases, with 5 bases between them.

This chain uses TRBV10-2 with TRBJ2-3; TRBD2 matches 15 bases. This CDR3 has 15 amino acids. V dropped 7 bases and J dropped 8; count of bases not matched to a gene: 7. Germline lookup yields CDR1 WSHSY and CDR2 SAAADI. CDR3 bases: TGCGCCAGCACCGATCGGACTAGCGGGGGGGTTACGCAGTATTTT. It encodes CASTDRTSGGVTQYF.

J is TRBJ1-5 and V is TRBV27; no reliable D call. Trimming pared 5 bases from V and 7 bases from J, leaving 12 bases between. The CDR3 extends over 13 amino acids. Germline CDR1 MNHEY, CDR2 SMNVEV (reference sequence). The CDR3 DNA sequence: TGTGCCAGCAGTACGGGCTCGGGCCAGCCCCAGCATTTT. It is translated as CASSTGSGQPQHF.

The rearrangement links TRBV29-1 to TRBJ2-1; 11 bases match TRBD2. J lost 0 bases, V lost 1 base, and 8 bases had no gene match. The CDR3 runs 18 residues. Germline CDR1 is SQVTM and CDR2 is ANQGSEA. DNA of the CDR3: TGCAGCGTTGAAGGGGATAGCGGGGGGGCCCGCTCCTACAATGAGCAGTTCTTC. Translating it yields CSVEGDSGGARSYNEQFF.

This chain links TRBV4-2 with TRBJ2-5; 8 bases fit TRBD2. The ends lost 4 bases at V and 2 bases at J; junction bases unmatched: 6. CDR3 length: 15 amino acids. Germline V CDR1 and CDR2: LGHNA, YNFKEQ. CDR3 coding DNA: TGTGCCAGCAGCCCTGGGCTAGCGGGTCAAGAGACCCAGTACTTC. Amino acids: CASSPGLAGQETQYF.

Notes on this clone: This CDR3 is also generated by other DNA sequences in the sample. V usage is TRBV25-1 and J usage is TRBJ1-5; the D is unclear. The germline V and J ends were trimmed by 2 bases and 6 bases, with 8 bases remaining between them. In germline, CDR1 is MGHDK, CDR2 SYGVNS. This CDR3 spans 13 amino acids. CDR3: CASSEGLGQPQHF. The CDR3 nucleotides are TGTGCCAGCAGTGAAGGGCTGGGTCAGCCCCAGCATTTT.

This clone occurred once. The gene calls are TRBV5-1 and TRBJ2-6; D may be TRBD2 (5 bases). This CDR3 has 16 amino acids. Per the germline V gene, CDR1 is SGHRS and CDR2 is YFSETQ. V lost 0 bases to trimming and J lost 2 bases, with 9 bases between them. CDR3 sequence reads: CASSLGSEAGANVLTF. Here the CDR3 DNA reads TGCGCCAGCAGCTTGGGTAGCGAGGCTGGGGCCAACGTCCTGACTTTC.